This is a list of T cell receptor beta chains from one sample in a study of beta chain features in type 1 diabetes. Clones were sequenced by immunoSEQ multiplex PCR, and TCRdb holds only the in-frame ones, with some missing. This table holds hundreds of thousands of clones, roughly an eighth found once. Source material: naive CD4+ T cells from blood. These receptors came from a man aged 30 to 45 with type 1 diabetes. CDR3s include the opening cysteine and the closing phenylalanine or tryptophan. The order of the fields is J gene, clone size, V gene, D gene, CDR3 DNA, CDR3 protein. A D gene is named only where the DNA matches it firmly. Where a row states a size, it is once, few, many or the class of an expanded clone; other rows omit it.

TRBJ2-6,.,TRBV27,.,TGTGCCAGCACATCCTTGGAGTCCCTCTCTGGGGCCAACGTCCTGACTTTC,CASTSLESLSGANVLTF
TRBJ1-1,few,TRBV29-1,TRBD1,TGCAGCGTTGTCGACGGGACAGGGATTTGGAACACTGAAGCTTTCTTT,CSVVDGTGIWNTEAFF
TRBJ2-3,.,TRBV11-2,TRBD2,TGTGCCAGCAGCATACTAGCGGGAGGGGCAGATACGCAGTATTTT,CASSILAGGADTQYF
TRBJ2-7,few,TRBV11-2,.,TGTGCCAGCAGCTTGTTGGGGGCGACGGAGGAGCAGTACTTC,CASSLLGATEEQYF
TRBJ2-2,few,TRBV9,.,TGTGCCAGCAGCGTAGAAGGAGGGAGGACCGGGGAGCTGTTTTTT,CASSVEGGRTGELFF
TRBJ1-2,few,TRBV7-2,.,TGTGCCAGCAGCACGGGCAGGGTCAATGTCTATGGCTACACCTTC,CASSTGRVNVYGYTF
TRBJ2-3,.,TRBV7-3,.,TGTGCCAGCAGCTTAGCGGGGATCACAGATACGCAGTATTTT,CASSLAGITDTQYF
TRBJ2-1,many,TRBV4-3,.,TGCGCCAGCAGCTCCCTTAGCAGATACAATGAGCAGTTCTTC,CASSSLSRYNEQFF
TRBJ1-5,.,TRBV5-1,.,TGCGCCAGCAGCTTGGGAGAGGGACAGCCCCAGCATTTT,CASSLGEGQPQHF
TRBJ1-1,few,TRBV19,.,TGTGCCAGTAGTATCGCCGGCCGGCCCAGGGAAGCTTTCTTT,CASSIAGRPREAFF
TRBJ2-7,few,TRBV7-9,.,TGTGCCAGCAGCTGGGCGCAAGGGGTGGACGAGCAGTACTTC,CASSWAQGVDEQYF
TRBJ2-1,.,TRBV7-9,TRBD1,TGTGCCAGCAGCAACCTAGGACAGGGCTCCTACAATGAGCAGTTCTTC,CASSNLGQGSYNEQFF
TRBJ2-1,.,TRBV11-1,TRBD2,TGTGCCAGCAGCTTACGGACTAGCGGGAGCAATGAGCAGTTCTTC,CASSLRTSGSNEQFF
TRBJ2-1,.,TRBV28,TRBD1,TGTGCCAGCAGCCCCCCGGGACAGGGGTACAATGAGCAGTTCTTC,CASSPPGQGYNEQFF
TRBJ2-3,.,TRBV5-6,TRBD1,TGTGCCAGCGGTACAGGGGGCTGGAATACGCAGTATTTT,CASGTGGWNTQYF
TRBJ2-1,few,TRBV7-6,TRBD2,TGTGCCAGCAGCGAGACGGGGGGGTCCTACAATGAGCAGTTCTTC,CASSETGGSYNEQFF
TRBJ2-7,.,TRBV9,.,TGTGCCAGCAGCGCCCGACTAGGGAACTACGAGCAGTACTTC,CASSARLGNYEQYF
TRBJ1-1,.,TRBV30,.,TGTGCCTGGAGAGGACTCGCGAACACTGAAGCTTTCTTT,CAWRGLANTEAFF
TRBJ2-3,.,TRBV5-1,TRBD1,TGCGCCAGCAGCGCCGGGACAGGGACAGATACGCAGTATTTT,CASSAGTGTDTQYF
TRBJ1-1,.,TRBV19,TRBD1,TGTGCCAGTAGTAAACTCAAGGGACAGGGCAACACTGAAGCTTTCTTT,CASSKLKGQGNTEAFF
TRBJ2-7,few,TRBV2,.,TGCGCGGGACGGGGCGCCTACGAGCAGTACTTC,CAGRGAYEQYF
TRBJ1-5,.,TRBV6-5,.,TGTGCCAGCAGTTCGATCCAGGGTAATGGGCAGCCCCAGCATTTT,CASSSIQGNGQPQHF
TRBJ2-1,.,TRBV7-3,TRBD2,TGTGCCAGCAGCGACGGGACTAGCGGGAGTAGTGAGCAGTTCTTC,CASSDGTSGSSEQFF
TRBJ2-7,few,TRBV29-1,TRBD2,TGCAGCGTTGGTACTATTAGCGGGAGCTCCGAGCAGTACTTC,CSVGTISGSSEQYF
TRBJ2-3,.,TRBV12-5,.,TGTGCTAGTGCCGAACAGGGAAAGACAGATACGCAGTATTTT,CASAEQGKTDTQYF
TRBJ2-1,.,TRBV7-9,TRBD2,TGTGCCAGCAGCCCCTGGACTAGCGGGAGGCGGGATGAGCAGTTCTTC,CASSPWTSGRRDEQFF
TRBJ2-2,.,TRBV2,.,TGTGCCAGCACCGTGAGGGAGACCGGGGAGCTGTTTTTT,CASTVRETGELFF
TRBJ2-7,.,TRBV20-1,.,TGCAGTGCTAGAGTGTCTAGCGAGCAGTACTTC,CSARVSSEQYF
TRBJ2-3,.,TRBV28,TRBD1,TGTGCCAGCAGTTCTCCGGGACAGCGCACAGATACGCAGTATTTT,CASSSPGQRTDTQYF
TRBJ2-7,few,TRBV2,TRBD1,TGTGCCAGCAGGGGGACAGCCTACGAGCAGTACTTC,CASRGTAYEQYF
TRBJ2-6,few,TRBV11-2,TRBD2,TGTGCCAGCCGGGGGGGTTATGTTGCTGGGGCCAACGTCCTGACTTTC,CASRGGYVAGANVLTF
TRBJ2-7,.,TRBV7-9,.,TGTGCCAGCAGCTTACAATACGAGCAGTACTTC,CASSLQYEQYF
TRBJ1-4,once,TRBV30,.,TGTGCCTGGAGTCGGGGGGAGGGGGAAAAACTGTTTTTT,CAWSRGEGEKLFF
TRBJ2-2,few,TRBV5-4,TRBD2,TGTGCCAGCAGTCTCCACTCGGTAGCGGGTATAGGGGAGCTGTTTTTT,CASSLHSVAGIGELFF
TRBJ2-5,few,TRBV4-3,TRBD1,TGCGCCAGCAGCAGGACAGGGAAGGAGACCCAGTACTTC,CASSRTGKETQYF
TRBJ2-7,few,TRBV7-9,TRBD1,TGTGCCAGCAGCTTAGCCCCTACAGGGGCCTACGAGCAGTACTTC,CASSLAPTGAYEQYF
TRBJ1-4,.,TRBV29-1,TRBD1,TGCAGCGCTAAACAGGGGGCGGCTGAAAAACTGTTTTTT,CSAKQGAAEKLFF
TRBJ2-3,.,TRBV18,TRBD1,TGTGCCAGCTCACCATTGGGACAGGGAATTATTGCGCAGTATTTT,CASSPLGQGIIAQYF
TRBJ2-7,.,TRBV11-2,TRBD1,TGTGCCAGCAGCTTCCCTCAGACAGGGTTCTACGAGCAGTACTTC,CASSFPQTGFYEQYF
TRBJ1-2,few,TRBV28,.,TGTGCCAGCAGTTTGGCTAGTTACTATGGCTACACCTTC,CASSLASYYGYTF
TRBJ2-7,.,TRBV5-1,TRBD1,TGCGCCAGCGGCCTGGGGACAGCGAGCTCCTACGAGCAGTACTTC,CASGLGTASSYEQYF
TRBJ2-7,few,TRBV23-1,TRBD1,TGCGCCAGCAGTCACTGCGCGCGGGACAGGGAGCCCTACGAGCAGTACTTC,CASSHCARDREPYEQYF
TRBJ2-5,few,TRBV5-6,.,TGTGCCAGCAGCTTACGGGAGACCCAGTACTTC,CASSLRETQYF
TRBJ2-3,.,TRBV9,TRBD2,TGTGCCAGCAGCTCTGATAGCGGGGTAGGGGATACGCAGTATTTT,CASSSDSGVGDTQYF
TRBJ2-6,.,TRBV5-1,.,TGCGCCAGCAGCTTCTTCGGGACTTCTGGGGCCAACGTCCTGACTTTC,CASSFFGTSGANVLTF
TRBJ1-1,.,TRBV2,TRBD1,TGTGCCAGCGGGGATCAGGGGGCGCAGAGGGCTTTCTTT,CASGDQGAQRAFF
TRBJ1-5,few,TRBV5-6,.,TGTGCCAGCAGCTTAGGGGCAGGGAACCTTCTGCAGCCCCAGCATTTT,CASSLGAGNLLQPQHF
TRBJ1-1,.,TRBV12-5,.,TGTGCTAGTGGTTTGCAGGGCCCTAACACTGAAGCTTTCTTT,CASGLQGPNTEAFF
TRBJ2-5,.,TRBV7-2,TRBD1,TGTGCCAGCAGCATTGGACAGGGGCAAGAGACCCAGTACTTC,CASSIGQGQETQYF
TRBJ2-7,.,TRBV11-2,TRBD2,TGTGCCAGCAGTTTTAGACTAGCGGGTCTCGACGAGCAGTACTTC,CASSFRLAGLDEQYF